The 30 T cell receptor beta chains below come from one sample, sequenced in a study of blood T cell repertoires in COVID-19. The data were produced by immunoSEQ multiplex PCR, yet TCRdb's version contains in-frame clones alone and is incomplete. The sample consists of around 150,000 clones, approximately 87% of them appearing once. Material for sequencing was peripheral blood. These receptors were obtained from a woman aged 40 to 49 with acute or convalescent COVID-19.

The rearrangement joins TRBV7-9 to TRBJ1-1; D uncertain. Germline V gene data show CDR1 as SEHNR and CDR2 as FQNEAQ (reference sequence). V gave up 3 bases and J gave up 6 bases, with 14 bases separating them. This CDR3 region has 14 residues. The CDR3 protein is CASSLVGIVSEAFF. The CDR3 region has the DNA TGTGCCAGCAGCTTGGTTGGTATAGTCTCTGAAGCTTTCTTT.

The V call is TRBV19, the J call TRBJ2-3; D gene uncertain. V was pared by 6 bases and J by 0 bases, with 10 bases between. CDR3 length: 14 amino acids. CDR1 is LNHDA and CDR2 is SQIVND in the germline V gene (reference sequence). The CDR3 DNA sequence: TGTGCCAGTAGGCGCACCTCTAGCACAGATACGCAGTATTTT. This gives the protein CASRRTSSTDTQYF.

In DNA form, the CDR3 reads TGTGCCGGAGGGAAGGATCCGAATTCACCCCTCCACTTT. Translated, it gives CAGGKDPNSPLHF. The chain links TRBV7-9 to TRBJ1-6; D uncertain. Trimming removed 11 bases at V and 7 bases at J, with 15 bases between. This CDR3 is built from 13 residues. The germline V gene has CDR1 SEHNR and CDR2 FQNEAQ (reference sequence).

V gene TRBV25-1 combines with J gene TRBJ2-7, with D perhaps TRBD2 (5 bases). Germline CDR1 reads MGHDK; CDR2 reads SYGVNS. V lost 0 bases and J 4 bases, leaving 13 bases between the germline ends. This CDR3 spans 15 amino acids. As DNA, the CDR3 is TGTGCCAGCAGTGAATACGGGGAGAGTAAGTACGAGCAGTACTTC. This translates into CASSEYGESKYEQYF.

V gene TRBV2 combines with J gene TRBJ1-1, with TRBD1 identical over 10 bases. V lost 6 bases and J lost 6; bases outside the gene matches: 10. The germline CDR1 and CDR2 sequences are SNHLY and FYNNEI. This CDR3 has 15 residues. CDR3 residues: CASRVAQTGGSEAFF. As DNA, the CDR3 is TGTGCCAGCAGGGTGGCGCAGACAGGGGGCTCTGAAGCTTTCTTT.

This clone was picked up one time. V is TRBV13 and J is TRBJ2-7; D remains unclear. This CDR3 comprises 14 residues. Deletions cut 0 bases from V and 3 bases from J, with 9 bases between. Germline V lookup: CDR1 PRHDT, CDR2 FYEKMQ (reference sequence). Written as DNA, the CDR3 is TGTGCCAGCAGCTTAGGCGCCCCAGGCTACGAGCAGTACTTC. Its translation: CASSLGAPGYEQYF.

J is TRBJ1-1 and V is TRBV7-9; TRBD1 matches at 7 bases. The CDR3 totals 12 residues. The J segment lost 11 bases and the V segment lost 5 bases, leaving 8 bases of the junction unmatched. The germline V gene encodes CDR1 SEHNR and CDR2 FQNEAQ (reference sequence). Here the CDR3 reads CASSKTGLGAFF. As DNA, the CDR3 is TGTGCCAGCAGCAAGACAGGGCTGGGGGCTTTCTTT.

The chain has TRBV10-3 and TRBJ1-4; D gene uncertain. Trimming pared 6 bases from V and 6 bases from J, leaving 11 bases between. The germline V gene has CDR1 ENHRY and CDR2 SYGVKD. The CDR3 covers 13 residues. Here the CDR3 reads CAIRGRVDEKLFF. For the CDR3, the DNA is TGTGCCATCAGGGGGAGGGTGGATGAAAAACTGTTTTTT.

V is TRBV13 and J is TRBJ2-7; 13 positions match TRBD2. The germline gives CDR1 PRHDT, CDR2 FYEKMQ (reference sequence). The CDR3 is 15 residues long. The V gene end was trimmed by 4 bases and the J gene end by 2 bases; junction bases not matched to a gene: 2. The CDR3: CASSWGLAGTYEQYF. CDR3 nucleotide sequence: TGTGCCAGCAGCTGGGGACTAGCGGGGACCTACGAGCAGTACTTC.

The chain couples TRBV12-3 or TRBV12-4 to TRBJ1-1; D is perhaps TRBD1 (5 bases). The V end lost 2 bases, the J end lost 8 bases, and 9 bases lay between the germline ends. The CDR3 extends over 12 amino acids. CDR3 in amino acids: CASSLRRGEAFF. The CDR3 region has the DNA TGTGCCAGCAGTTTAAGAAGGGGAGAAGCTTTCTTT.

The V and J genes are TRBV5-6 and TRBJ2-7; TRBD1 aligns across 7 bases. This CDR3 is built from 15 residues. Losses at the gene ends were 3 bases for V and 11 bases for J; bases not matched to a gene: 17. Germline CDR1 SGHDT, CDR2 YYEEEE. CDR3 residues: CASSWGQINTPKEYF. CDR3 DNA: TGTGCCAGCAGCTGGGGACAGATCAACACCCCCAAGGAGTACTTC.

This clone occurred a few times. The CDR3 loop reads CASIQGMNTEAFF. As DNA, the CDR3 is TGTGCCAGCATTCAGGGTATGAACACTGAAGCTTTCTTT. This chain joins TRBV28 and TRBJ1-1; TRBD1 might be the D (5 bases). V gave up 7 bases and J gave up 0 bases, with 9 bases separating them. The germline V gene has CDR1 MDHEN and CDR2 SYDVKM. CDR3 length: 13 amino acids. The full variable domain, its missing parts supplied by reference TRBV28 and TRBJ1-1, is DVKVTQSSRYLVKRTGEKVFLECVQDMDHENMFWYRQDPGLGLRLIYFSYDVKMKEKGDIPEGYSVSREKKERFSLILESASTNQTSMYLCASIQGMNTEAFFGQGTRLTVV.

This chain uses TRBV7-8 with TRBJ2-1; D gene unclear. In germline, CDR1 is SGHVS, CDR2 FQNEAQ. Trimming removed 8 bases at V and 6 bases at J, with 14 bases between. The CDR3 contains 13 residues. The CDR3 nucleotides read TGTGCCAGCTTGCGTCTTAGCACCAATGAGCAGTTCTTC. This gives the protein CASLRLSTNEQFF. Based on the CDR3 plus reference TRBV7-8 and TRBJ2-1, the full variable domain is GAGVSQSPRYKVAKRGQDVALRCDPISGHVSLFWYQQALGQGPEFLTYFQNEAQLDKSGLPSDRFFAERPEGSVSTLKIQRTQQEDSAVYLCASLRLSTNEQFFGPGTRLTVL.

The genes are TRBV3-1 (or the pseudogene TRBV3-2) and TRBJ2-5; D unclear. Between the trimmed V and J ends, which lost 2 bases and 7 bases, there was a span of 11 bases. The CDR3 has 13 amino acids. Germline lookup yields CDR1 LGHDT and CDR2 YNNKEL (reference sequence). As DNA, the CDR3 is TGTGCCAGCAGCCAACGGGTTTTATGGACCCAGTACTTC. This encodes CASSQRVLWTQYF.

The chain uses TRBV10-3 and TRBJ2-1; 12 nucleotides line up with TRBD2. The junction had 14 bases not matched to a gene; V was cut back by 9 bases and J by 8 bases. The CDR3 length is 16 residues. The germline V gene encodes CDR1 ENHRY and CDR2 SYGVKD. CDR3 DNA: TGTGCCATAATGACGGGTACTAGCGGGGGGATAGATGAGCAGTTCTTC. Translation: CAIMTGTSGGIDEQFF.

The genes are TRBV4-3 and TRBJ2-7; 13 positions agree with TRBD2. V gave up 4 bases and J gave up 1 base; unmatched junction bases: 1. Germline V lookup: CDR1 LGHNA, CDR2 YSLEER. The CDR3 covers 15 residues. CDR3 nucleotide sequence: TGCGCCAGCAGCCTGGGACTAGCGGGGTCCTACGAGCAGTACTTC. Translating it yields CASSLGLAGSYEQYF.

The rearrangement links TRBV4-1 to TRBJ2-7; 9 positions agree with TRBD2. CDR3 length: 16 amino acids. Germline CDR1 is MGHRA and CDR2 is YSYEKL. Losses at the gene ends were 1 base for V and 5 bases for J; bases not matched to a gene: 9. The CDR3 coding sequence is TGCGCCAGCAGCCAAGTTGGAGAAGCGGGGGGCGACGAGCAGTACTTC. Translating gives CASSQVGEAGGDEQYF.

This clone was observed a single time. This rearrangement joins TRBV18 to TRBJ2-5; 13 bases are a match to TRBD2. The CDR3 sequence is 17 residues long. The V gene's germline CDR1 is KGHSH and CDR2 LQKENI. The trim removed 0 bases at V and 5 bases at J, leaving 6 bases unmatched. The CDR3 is CASSPPPGLAGSETQYF. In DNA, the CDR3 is TGTGCCAGCTCACCACCCCCGGGACTAGCGGGATCGGAGACCCAGTACTTC.

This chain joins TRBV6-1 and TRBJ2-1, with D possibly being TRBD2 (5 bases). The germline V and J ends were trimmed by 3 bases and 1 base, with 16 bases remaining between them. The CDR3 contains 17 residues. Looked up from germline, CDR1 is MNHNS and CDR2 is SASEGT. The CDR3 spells CASSDIPGSSSYNEQFF. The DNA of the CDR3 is TGTGCCAGCAGTGATATACCGGGGAGTTCATCCTACAATGAGCAGTTCTTC.

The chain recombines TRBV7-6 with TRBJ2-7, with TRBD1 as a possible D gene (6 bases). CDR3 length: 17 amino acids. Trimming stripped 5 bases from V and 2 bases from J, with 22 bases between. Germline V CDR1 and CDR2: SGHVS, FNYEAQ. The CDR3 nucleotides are TGTGCCAGCAGCCCCCCGCTCACAGGGTCTCGGACCTACGAGCAGTACTTC. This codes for CASSPPLTGSRTYEQYF.

The CDR3 nucleotides are TGTGCCAGCAGTTTAGGACTTGGGAGCTCCTACAATGAGCAGTTCTTC. As protein: CASSLGLGSSYNEQFF. This sequence joins TRBV27 and TRBJ2-1; maybe TRBD2 (5 bases). The V and J ends lost 2 bases and 0 bases respectively, with 11 bases between them. Germline CDR1 and CDR2: MNHEY and SMNVEV (reference sequence). The CDR3 consists of 16 residues.

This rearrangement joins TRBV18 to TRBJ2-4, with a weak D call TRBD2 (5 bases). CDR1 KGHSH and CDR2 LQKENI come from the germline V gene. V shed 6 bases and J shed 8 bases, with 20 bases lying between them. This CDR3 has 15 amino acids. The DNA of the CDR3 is TGTGCCAGCTCCCGCACGCGGGTCCAGTCGGACATTCAGTACTTC. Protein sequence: CASSRTRVQSDIQYF.

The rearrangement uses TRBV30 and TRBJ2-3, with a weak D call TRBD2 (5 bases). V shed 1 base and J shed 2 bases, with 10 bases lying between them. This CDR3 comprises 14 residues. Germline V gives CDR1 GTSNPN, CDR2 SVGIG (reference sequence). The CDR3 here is CAWSELATTDTQYF. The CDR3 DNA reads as TGTGCCTGGAGTGAGCTAGCTACCACAGATACGCAGTATTTT.

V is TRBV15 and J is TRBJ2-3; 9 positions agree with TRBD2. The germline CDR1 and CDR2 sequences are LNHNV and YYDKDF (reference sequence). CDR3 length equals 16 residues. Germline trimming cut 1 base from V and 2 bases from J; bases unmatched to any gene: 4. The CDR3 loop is CATSRVQRGVTDTQYF. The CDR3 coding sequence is TGTGCCACCAGCAGAGTGCAGCGGGGGGTCACAGATACGCAGTATTTT.

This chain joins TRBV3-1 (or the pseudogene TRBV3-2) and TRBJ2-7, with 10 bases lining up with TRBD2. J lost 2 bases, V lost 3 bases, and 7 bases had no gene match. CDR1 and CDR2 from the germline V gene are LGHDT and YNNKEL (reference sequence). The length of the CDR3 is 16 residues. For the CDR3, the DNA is TGTGCCAGCAGCCATCAAAGACTAGCGGGTGCCTACGAGCAGTACTTC. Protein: CASSHQRLAGAYEQYF.

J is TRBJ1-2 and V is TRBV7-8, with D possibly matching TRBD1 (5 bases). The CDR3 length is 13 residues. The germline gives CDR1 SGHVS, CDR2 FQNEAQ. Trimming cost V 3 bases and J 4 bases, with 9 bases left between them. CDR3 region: CASSFRDAYGYTF. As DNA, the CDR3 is TGTGCCAGCAGCTTCAGGGATGCCTATGGCTACACCTTC.

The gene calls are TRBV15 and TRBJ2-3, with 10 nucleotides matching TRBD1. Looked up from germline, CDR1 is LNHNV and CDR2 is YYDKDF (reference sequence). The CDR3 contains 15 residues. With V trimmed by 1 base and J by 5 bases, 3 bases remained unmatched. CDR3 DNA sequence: TGTGCCACCAGCAGAGGACAGGGGGCAGTAGATACGCAGTATTTT. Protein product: CATSRGQGAVDTQYF.

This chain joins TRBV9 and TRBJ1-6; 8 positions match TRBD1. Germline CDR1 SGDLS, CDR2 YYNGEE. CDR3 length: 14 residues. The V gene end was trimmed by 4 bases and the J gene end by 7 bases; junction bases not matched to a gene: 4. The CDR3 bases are TGTGCCAGCAGCCGGACAGGGTTGAATTCACCCCTCCACTTT. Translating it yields CASSRTGLNSPLHF.

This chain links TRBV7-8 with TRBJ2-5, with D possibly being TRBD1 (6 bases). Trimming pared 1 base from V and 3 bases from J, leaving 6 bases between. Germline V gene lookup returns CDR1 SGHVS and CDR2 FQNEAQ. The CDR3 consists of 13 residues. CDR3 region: CASSLEGEETQYF. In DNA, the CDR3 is TGTGCCAGCAGCTTAGAGGGGGAAGAGACCCAGTACTTC.

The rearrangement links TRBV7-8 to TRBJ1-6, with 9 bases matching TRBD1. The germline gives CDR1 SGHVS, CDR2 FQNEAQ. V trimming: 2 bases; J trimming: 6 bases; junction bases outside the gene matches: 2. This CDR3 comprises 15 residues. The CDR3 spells CASSLMDRGNSPLHF. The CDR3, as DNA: TGTGCCAGCAGCTTAATGGACAGGGGTAATTCACCCCTCCACTTT.